A selection of T cell receptor beta chains follows, all from one sample in a study of cytomegalovirus exposure and HLA in healthy donors. Generated by immunoSEQ multiplex PCR, the TCRdb table keeps only in-frame clones and is missing some. The table shows some 150,000 clones, with just under 65% occurring only once. The material sequenced was PBMCs. These receptor sequences come from a woman between 55 and 75 years old in good health and CMV-seropositive. Each CDR3 is given without its conserved first and last residue.

J gene	V gene	CDR3 protein
TRBJ2-3	TRBV2	ASSEVGAGFRTDTQY
TRBJ2-3	TRBV5-1	ASSDGTVESDTQY
TRBJ2-1	TRBV5-1	ASKDGGRGLAGVQANEQF
TRBJ2-1	TRBV7-9	ASRGQGAGEQF
TRBJ1-2	TRBV28	ASIATGGYGYT
TRBJ2-7	TRBV11-3	ASSFPFRDRTYEQY
TRBJ2-4	TRBV7-9	ASSLFAGVRAKNIQY
TRBJ2-3	TRBV5-1	ASSLDIPSTDTQY
TRBJ2-3	TRBV5-6	ASSGLAEQTDTQY
TRBJ1-1	TRBV5-5	ASSLVVGLGEAF
TRBJ2-3	TRBV5-5	ASSKLVAPTDTQY
TRBJ2-1	TRBV27	ASSSRTSGNRAEQF
TRBJ2-5	TRBV7-3	ASSVAGEQETQY
TRBJ1-1	TRBV2	ASRDRGSRLTEAF
TRBJ1-4	TRBV28	ASSFREKLF
TRBJ1-2	TRBV28	VSGRPGGAVRYT
TRBJ2-2	TRBV6-1	ASIKFREGTGELF
TRBJ2-7	TRBV6-5	ASSLAGSTYEQY
TRBJ2-7	TRBV13	ASSLAVSYEQY
TRBJ2-7	TRBV28	ASSLSSGGYEQY
TRBJ2-1	TRBV7-2	ASSFTNYNEQF
TRBJ1-1	TRBV9	ASSSRGDPNTEAF
TRBJ2-1	TRBV9	ASSVGGGQSSDEQF
TRBJ2-7	TRBV11-3	ASSLGGTGMNEQY
TRBJ1-3	TRBV30	AWSGLGSPFSGNTIY
TRBJ1-5	TRBV29-1	SVRDRDNQPQH
TRBJ2-7	TRBV5-6	ASSLRSTGSYEQY
TRBJ2-3	TRBV9	ASSVAGGADTQY
TRBJ2-3	TRBV5-6	ASSFQKLTDTQY
TRBJ1-1	TRBV4-3	ASSLGAGRLSSTEAF
TRBJ1-1	TRBV4-3	ASSQALDLGSMNTEAF
TRBJ1-1	TRBV4-3	ASSQEPRGDTEAF
TRBJ2-1	TRBV5-1	ASSLGRADDEQF
TRBJ1-4	TRBV30	AWSVQDIIGGPTNATNEKLF
TRBJ2-2	TRBV30	AWSEAGGWTGELF
TRBJ2-7	TRBV18	ASSLTAGTDEQY
TRBJ2-6	TRBV10-2	ASSGQGSKSGANVLT
TRBJ2-1	TRBV9	ASSPASGRATRNEQF
TRBJ2-3	TRBV9	ASSVISGRALSTQY
TRBJ2-1	TRBV19	ASSIGTEGLGNEQF
TRBJ2-7	TRBV2	ASSEPVSYEQY
TRBJ2-5	TRBV19	ASSPSRTDPWETQY
TRBJ1-5	TRBV7-6	ASSSGGQPQH
TRBJ2-7	TRBV6-5	ASSYSAGGMTYEQY
TRBJ2-5	TRBV29-1	SVDRGVKETQY
TRBJ1-1	TRBV18	ASSLADSSNTEAF
TRBJ2-5	TRBV5-6	ASSLAKRAGYYQY
TRBJ1-5	TRBV2	ASSGGRGSNQPQH
TRBJ1-1	TRBV6-1	ASSLGGDGTEAF
TRBJ2-7	TRBV14	ASSQEHPSGLPSYEQY
TRBJ1-4	TRBV15	ATSRALTREEVGKLF
TRBJ2-1	TRBV29-1	SVARDFYNEQF
TRBJ2-3	TRBV7-3	ASSLTGGDTQY
TRBJ1-3	TRBV9	ASSVESSGNTIY
TRBJ2-7	TRBV25-1	ASSRGSSYEQY
TRBJ2-7	TRBV7-2	ASSYSWGDEQY
TRBJ2-3	TRBV11-2	ASSLDRVGGDTQY
TRBJ2-5	TRBV7-2	ASSLADQALAGEETQY
TRBJ2-7	TRBV27	ASRRDLLGAGPGEQY